This T cell receptor beta chain was found in a study of blood T cell repertoires in COVID-19. Study details: T cells, B-cell-depleted T cells, or PBMCs provided the cDNA or gDNA that served as material.

Using immunoSEQ multiplex PCR, the repertoire was profiled, and TCRdb retains in-frame clones only, with some absent. The sample includes over 25,000 clones, about 91% of them seen just once. CDR1 SGHVS and CDR2 FQNEAQ come from the germline V gene. There are 16 residues in the CDR3. Losses at the gene ends were 8 bases for V and 7 bases for J; bases not matched to a gene: 18. V usage is TRBV7-8 and J usage is TRBJ2-7; 9 bases match TRBD2. The sequencing sample was made of peripheral blood. This clonotype was sampled from a human donor with active COVID-19. The donor label of this sample is uncertain. The DNA for the CDR3 is TGTGCCAGCTCCCTAGGGGCTAGCGGGAACCTGAGGGAGCAGTACTTC. This sequence encodes CASSLGASGNLREQYF.